What follows is one TCR beta chain and its context. The antigen is unknown. Full-length variable regions came from constant-region reverse primers plus semi-nested Nested Universal Primer A PCR. A single record per CDR3 protein comes from TCRdb applying MiXCR to the 5' RACE reads. The table lists about 57,000 distinct CDR3 sequences, 26% of them singletons, with roughly 2.1% in the top ten. This CDR3 has 16 amino acids. Germline assignment: CDR1 SGHTA and CDR2 FQGNSA. The junction had 6 bases not matched to a gene; V was cut back by 1 base and J by 6 bases. General study points: The TCR gene usage of tumor memory CD4+ T cells clustered together with blood and lymph node memory CD4+ cells and with lymph node naive CD4+ cells.

Cells sorted as Tregs were CD4+, CD25+ and CD127-/low. This receptor was identified in a female donor with breast cancer. The source material was tumor-infiltrating Tregs sorted from the breast tumor. The V call is TRBV7-2, the J call TRBJ2-4, with 10 bases fitting TRBD1. The CDR3 DNA reads TGTGCCAGCAGCTTAGATCGGGACAGGGGTCTAAACATTCAGTACTTC. This gives the protein CASSLDRDRGLNIQYF.